This record looks at one TCR beta chain sequence and its context. The antigen remains undetermined. The source of the sample is a study of shared clonotypes between healthy human individuals. The assay was immunoSEQ multiplex PCR, and TCRdb's table has in-frame clones only and misses some. The sample lists under 1 million clones; 96% were seen once. Naive CD8 cells lacked CD45RO and underwent positive selection for CCR7, leaving out terminally differentiated effector memory CD45RA+ cells. Study outcomes and limitations: Although depth was large, rarefaction showed that sequencing of the sorted subsets was incomplete.

The CDR3 sequence is 14 residues long. Germline values: CDR1 SGHRS, CDR2 YFSETQ. Trimming at V came to 2 bases and at J to 5 bases, leaving 2 bases not matched to a gene. This chain links TRBV5-1 with TRBJ2-2; 8 bases agree with TRBD2. This receptor was obtained from a man aged 25 to 40 in good health. The sequenced sample was naive CD8+ T cells sorted from blood. CDR3 sequence: CASSFAGGTGELFF. CDR3 coding DNA: TGCGCCAGCAGCTTTGCGGGAGGTACCGGGGAGCTGTTTTTT.